This section outlines one TCR beta chain sequence together with its context. Its antigen is still unknown. The entry originates in a study of radiation and T cells in renal cell carcinoma. As for the study in general: Nephrectomy followed 15 Gy stereotactic body radiation by 4 weeks.

Libraries were prepared by immunoSEQ multiplex PCR; TCRdb keeps only in-frame clonotypes and omits some of them. The table shows about 140,000 clones, with around four fifths occurring only once. V gave up 0 bases and J gave up 2 bases, with 10 bases separating them. This CDR3 comprises 15 residues. From germline, CDR1 is GTSNPN and CDR2 SVGIG (reference sequence). Time point meaning: baseline pretreatment blood. As to treatment: 15 Gy SBRT to primary tumor, nephrectomy 4 weeks later. Serial blood draws occurred at baseline and 2 and 4 weeks post-SBRT. The tumor was a clear cell renal cell carcinoma. Whole-study findings and limits: In blood, top tumor clones expanded by 2 weeks, shrinking by 4.

The V gene is TRBV30, the J gene TRBJ2-2; no reliable D call. The sequence was collected from a woman aged 50 to 60 with renal cell carcinoma. Source: blood, taken from a patient whose treatment included radiotherapy and nephrectomy. CDR3 sequence: CAWSVTRKNTGELFF. The CDR3 bases are TGTGCCTGGAGTGTAACCAGGAAAAACACCGGGGAGCTGTTTTTT.